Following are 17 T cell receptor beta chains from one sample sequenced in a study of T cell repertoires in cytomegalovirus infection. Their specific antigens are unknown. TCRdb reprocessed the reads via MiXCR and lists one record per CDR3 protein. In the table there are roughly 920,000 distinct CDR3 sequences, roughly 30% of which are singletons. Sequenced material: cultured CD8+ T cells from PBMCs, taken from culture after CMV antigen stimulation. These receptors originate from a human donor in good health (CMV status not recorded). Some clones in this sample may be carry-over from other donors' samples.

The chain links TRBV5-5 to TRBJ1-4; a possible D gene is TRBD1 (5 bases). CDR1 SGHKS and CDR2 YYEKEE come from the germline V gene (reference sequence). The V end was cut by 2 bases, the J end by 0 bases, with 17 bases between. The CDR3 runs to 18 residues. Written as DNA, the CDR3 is TGTGCCAGCAGCTTCCTAGAGAGGCTGACAGCAACTAATGAAAAACTGTTTTTT. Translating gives CASSFLERLTATNEKLFF.

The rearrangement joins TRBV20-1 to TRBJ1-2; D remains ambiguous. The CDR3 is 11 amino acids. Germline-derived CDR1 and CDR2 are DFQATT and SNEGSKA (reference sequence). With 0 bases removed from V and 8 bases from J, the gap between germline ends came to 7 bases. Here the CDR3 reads CSARDRVGYTF. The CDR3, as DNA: TGCAGTGCTAGAGATCGGGTGGGCTACACCTTC.

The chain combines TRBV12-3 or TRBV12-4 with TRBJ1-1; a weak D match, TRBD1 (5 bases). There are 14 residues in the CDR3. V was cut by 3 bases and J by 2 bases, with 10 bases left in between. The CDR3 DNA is TGTGCCAGCAGTTTGGGGGGGATTAACACTGAAGCTTTCTTT. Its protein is CASSLGGINTEAFF.

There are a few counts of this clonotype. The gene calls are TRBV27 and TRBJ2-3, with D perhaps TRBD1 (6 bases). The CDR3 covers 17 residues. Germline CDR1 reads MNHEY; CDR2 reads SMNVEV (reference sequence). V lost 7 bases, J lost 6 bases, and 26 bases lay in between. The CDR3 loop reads CASTLVFPTQGRDTQYF. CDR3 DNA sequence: TGTGCCAGCACCCTTGTATTTCCGACACAGGGTAGGGATACGCAGTATTTT.

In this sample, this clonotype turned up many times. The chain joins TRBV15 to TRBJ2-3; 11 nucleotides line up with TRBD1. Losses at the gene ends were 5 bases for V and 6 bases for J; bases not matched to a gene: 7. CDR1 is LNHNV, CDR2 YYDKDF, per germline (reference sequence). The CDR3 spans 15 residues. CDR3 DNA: TGTGCCACCAGCCCGCGGACAGGGGGCGTTGATACGCAGTATTTT. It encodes CATSPRTGGVDTQYF.

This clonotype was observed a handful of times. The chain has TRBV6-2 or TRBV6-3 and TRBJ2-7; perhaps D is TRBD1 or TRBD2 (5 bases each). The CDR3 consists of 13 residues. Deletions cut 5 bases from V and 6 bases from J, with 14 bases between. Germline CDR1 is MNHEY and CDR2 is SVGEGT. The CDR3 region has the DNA TGTGCCAGCAGTAACGGGACGGTCCGCGAGCAGTACTTC. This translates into CASSNGTVREQYF.

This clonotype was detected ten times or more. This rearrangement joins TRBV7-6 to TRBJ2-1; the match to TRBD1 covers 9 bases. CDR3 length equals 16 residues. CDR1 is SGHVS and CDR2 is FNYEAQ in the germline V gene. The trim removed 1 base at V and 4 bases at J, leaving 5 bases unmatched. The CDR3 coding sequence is TGTGCCAGCAGCTTAGTAGAACAGGGGGCTTACAATGAGCAGTTCTTC. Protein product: CASSLVEQGAYNEQFF.

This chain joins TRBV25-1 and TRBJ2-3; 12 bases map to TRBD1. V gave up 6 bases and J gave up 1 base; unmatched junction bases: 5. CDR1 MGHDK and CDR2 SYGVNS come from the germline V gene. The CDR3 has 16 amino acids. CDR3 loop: CASSLGQGAGTDTQYF. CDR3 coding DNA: TGTGCCAGCAGCCTGGGACAGGGGGCGGGCACAGATACGCAGTATTTT.

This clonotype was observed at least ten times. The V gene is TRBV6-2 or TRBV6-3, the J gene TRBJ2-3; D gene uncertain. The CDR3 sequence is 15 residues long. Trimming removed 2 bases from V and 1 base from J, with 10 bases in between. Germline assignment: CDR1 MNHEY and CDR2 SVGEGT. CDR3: CASSYVRWGTDTQYF. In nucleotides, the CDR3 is TGTGCCAGCAGTTACGTAAGATGGGGCACAGATACGCAGTATTTT.

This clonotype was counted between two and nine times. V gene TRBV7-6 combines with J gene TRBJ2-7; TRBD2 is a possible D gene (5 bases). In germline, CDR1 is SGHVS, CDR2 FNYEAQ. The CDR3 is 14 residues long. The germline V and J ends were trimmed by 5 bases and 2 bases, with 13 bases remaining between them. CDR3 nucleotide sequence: TGTGCCAGCAGCCCGAGTACCGGGACCTACGAGCAGTACTTC. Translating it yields CASSPSTGTYEQYF.

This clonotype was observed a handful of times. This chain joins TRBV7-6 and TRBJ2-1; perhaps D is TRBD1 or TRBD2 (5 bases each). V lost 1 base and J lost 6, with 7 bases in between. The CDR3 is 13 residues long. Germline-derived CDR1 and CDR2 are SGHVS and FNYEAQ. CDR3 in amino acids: CASSLGDLNEQFF. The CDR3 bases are TGTGCCAGCAGCTTAGGGGACCTCAATGAGCAGTTCTTC.

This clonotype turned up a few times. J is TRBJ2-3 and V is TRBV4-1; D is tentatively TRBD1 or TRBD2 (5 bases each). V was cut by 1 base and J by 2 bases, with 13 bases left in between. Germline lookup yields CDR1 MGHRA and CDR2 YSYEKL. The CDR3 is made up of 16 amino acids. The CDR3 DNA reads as TGCGCCAGCAGCCAAGGGGGGATTTACACCACAGATACGCAGTATTTT. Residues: CASSQGGIYTTDTQYF.

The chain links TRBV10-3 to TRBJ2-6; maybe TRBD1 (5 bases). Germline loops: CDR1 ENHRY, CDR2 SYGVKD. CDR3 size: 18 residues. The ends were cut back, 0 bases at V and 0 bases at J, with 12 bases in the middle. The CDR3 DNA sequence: TGTGCCATCAGTGAGTCCCGACAGTATCCCTCTGGGGCCAACGTCCTGACTTTC. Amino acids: CAISESRQYPSGANVLTF.

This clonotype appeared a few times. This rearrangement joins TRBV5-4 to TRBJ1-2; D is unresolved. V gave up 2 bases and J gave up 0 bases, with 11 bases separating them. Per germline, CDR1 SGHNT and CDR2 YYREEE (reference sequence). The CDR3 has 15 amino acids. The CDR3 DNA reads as TGTGCCAGCAGCTTAGCCGAGTTAGCTAACTATGGCTACACCTTC. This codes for CASSLAELANYGYTF. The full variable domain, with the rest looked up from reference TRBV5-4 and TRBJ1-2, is ETGVTQSPTHLIKTRGQQVTLRCSSQSGHNTVSWYQQALGQGPQFIFQYYREEENGRGNFPPRFSGLQFPNYSSELNVNALELDDSALYLCASSLAELANYGYTFGSGTRLTVV.

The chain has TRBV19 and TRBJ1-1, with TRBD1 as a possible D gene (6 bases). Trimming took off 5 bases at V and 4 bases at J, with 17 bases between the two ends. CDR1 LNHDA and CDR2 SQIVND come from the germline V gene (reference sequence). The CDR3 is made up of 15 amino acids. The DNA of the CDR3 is TGTGCCAGTAGTTGGGACATAGGAGAAATCACTGAAGCTTTCTTT. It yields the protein CASSWDIGEITEAFF.

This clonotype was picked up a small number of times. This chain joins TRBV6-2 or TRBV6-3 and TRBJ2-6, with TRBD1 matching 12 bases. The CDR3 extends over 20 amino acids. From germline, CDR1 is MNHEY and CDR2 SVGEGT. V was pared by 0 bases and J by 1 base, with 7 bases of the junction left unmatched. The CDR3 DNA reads TGTGCCAGCAGTTACTCGAGGGACAGGGGGCTAGGTTCTGGGGCCAACGTCCTGACTTTC. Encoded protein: CASSYSRDRGLGSGANVLTF.

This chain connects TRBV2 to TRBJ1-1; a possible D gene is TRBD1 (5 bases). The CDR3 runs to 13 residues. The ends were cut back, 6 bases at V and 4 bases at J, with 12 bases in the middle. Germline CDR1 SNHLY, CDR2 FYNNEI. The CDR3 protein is CASRATVFTEAFF. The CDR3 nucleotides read TGTGCCAGCAGGGCGACAGTATTCACTGAAGCTTTCTTT.